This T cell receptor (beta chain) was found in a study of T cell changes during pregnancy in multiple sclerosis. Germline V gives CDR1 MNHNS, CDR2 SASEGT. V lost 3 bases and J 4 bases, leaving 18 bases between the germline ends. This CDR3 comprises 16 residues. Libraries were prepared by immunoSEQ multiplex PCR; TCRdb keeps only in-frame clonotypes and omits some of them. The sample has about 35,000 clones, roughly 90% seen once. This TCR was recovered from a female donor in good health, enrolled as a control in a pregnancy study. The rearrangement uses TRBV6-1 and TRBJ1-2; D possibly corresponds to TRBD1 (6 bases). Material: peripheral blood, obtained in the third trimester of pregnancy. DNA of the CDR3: TGTGCCAGCAGTGATGGACCTACAAGGGGGGGCTATGGCTACACCTTC. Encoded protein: CASSDGPTRGGYGYTF.